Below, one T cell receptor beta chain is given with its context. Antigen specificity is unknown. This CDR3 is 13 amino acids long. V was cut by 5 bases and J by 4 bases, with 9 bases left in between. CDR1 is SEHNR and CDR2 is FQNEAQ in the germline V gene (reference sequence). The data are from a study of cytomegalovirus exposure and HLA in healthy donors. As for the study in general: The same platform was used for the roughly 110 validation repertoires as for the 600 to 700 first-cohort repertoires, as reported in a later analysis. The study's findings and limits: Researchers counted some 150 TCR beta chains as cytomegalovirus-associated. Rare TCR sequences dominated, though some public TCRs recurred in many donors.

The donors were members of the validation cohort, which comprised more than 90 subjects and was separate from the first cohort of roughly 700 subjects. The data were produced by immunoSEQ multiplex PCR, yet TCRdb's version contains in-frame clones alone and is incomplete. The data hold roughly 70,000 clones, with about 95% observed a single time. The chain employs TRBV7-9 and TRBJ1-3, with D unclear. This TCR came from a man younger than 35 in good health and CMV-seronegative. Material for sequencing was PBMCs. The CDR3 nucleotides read TGTGCCAGCAGCCCCCCCGCGGGAAACACCATATATTTT. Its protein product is CASSPPAGNTIYF.